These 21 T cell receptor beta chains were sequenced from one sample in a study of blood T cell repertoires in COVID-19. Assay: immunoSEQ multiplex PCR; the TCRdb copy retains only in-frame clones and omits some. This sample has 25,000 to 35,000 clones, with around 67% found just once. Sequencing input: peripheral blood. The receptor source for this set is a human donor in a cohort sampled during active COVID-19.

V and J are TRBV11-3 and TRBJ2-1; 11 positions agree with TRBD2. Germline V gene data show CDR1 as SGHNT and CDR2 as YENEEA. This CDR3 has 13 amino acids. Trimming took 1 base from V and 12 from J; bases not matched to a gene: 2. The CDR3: CASSLGLAGGQFF. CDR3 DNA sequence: TGTGCCAGCAGCTTAGGGCTAGCGGGGGGGCAGTTCTTC.

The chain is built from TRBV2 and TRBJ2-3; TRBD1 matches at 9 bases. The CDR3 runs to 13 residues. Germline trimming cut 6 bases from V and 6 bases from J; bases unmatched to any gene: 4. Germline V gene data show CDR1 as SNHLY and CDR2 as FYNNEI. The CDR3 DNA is TGTGCCAGCAGGTACAGGGGGCGGGATACGCAGTATTTT. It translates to CASRYRGRDTQYF.

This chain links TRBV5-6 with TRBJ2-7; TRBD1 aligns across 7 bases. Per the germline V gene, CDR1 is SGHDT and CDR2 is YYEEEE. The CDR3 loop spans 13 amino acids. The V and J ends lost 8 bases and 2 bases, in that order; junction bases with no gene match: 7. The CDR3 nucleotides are TGTGCCAGTCGGGACAGCGTAACCTACGAGCAGTACTTC. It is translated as CASRDSVTYEQYF.

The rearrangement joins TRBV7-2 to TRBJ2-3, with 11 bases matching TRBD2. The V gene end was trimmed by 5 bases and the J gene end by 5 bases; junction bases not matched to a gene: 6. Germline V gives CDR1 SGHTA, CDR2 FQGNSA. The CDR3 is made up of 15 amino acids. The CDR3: CASSKLAGAIDTQYF. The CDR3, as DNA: TGTGCCAGCAGCAAACTAGCGGGGGCGATAGATACGCAGTATTTT.

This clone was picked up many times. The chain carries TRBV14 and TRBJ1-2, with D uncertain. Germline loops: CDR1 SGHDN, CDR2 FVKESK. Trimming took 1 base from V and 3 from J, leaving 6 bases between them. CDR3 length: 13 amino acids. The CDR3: CASSQALDYGYTF. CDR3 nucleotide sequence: TGTGCCAGCAGCCAAGCCTTAGACTATGGCTACACCTTC.

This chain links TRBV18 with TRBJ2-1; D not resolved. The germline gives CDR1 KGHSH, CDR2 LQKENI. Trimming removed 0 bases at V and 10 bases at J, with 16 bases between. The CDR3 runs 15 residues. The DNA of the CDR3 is TGTGCCAGCTCACCACCGTTAAACAGTTTATGGGAGCAGTTCTTC. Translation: CASSPPLNSLWEQFF.

The CDR3 loop reads CASSLGAGQGTEAFF. The DNA for the CDR3 is TGTGCCAGCAGCTTAGGTGCAGGACAGGGCACTGAAGCTTTCTTT. This rearrangement joins TRBV7-2 to TRBJ1-1, with 8 bases identical to TRBD1. J gave up 4 bases and V 1 base, and 5 bases lay outside the gene matches. The germline CDR1 and CDR2 sequences are SGHTA and FQGNSA. The CDR3 length is 15 residues.

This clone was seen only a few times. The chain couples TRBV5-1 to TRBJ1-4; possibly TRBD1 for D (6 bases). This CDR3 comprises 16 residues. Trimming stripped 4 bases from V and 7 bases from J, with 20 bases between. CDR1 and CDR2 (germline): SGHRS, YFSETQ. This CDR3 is CASSTGTGTEGEKLFF. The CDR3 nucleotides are TGCGCCAGCAGCACTGGTACAGGGACCGAGGGTGAAAAACTGTTTTTT.

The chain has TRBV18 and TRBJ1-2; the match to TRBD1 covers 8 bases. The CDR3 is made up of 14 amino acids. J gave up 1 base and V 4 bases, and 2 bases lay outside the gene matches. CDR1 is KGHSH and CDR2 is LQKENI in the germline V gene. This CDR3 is CASSQQGVNYGYTF. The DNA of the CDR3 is TGTGCCAGCTCACAACAGGGGGTTAACTATGGCTACACCTTC.

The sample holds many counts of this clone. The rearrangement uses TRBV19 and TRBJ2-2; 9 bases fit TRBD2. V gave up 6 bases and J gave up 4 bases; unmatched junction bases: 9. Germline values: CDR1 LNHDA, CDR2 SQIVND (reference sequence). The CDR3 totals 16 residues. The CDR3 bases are TGTGCCAGTAGGAGGAGCCAGCGGGGGGTCACCGGGGAGCTGTTTTTT. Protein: CASRRSQRGVTGELFF.

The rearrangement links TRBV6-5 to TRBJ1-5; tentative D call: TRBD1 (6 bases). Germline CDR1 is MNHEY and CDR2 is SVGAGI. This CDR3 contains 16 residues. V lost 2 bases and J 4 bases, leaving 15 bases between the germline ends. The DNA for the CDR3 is TGTGCCAGCAGTTACGGGGGCAGGCGGGCGAATCAGCCCCAGCATTTT. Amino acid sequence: CASSYGGRRANQPQHF.

In DNA, the CDR3 is TGTGCCAGCAGCGTTGGAGCACCAGATACGCAGTATTTT. Translating it yields CASSVGAPDTQYF. This chain joins TRBV9 and TRBJ2-3; no clear D gene. The CDR3 is 13 amino acids. Germline CDR1 is SGDLS and CDR2 is YYNGEE. Trimming removed 2 bases at V and 4 bases at J, with 8 bases between.

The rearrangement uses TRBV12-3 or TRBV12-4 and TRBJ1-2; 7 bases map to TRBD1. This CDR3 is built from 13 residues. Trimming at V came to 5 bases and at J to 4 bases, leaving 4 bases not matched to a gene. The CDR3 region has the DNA TGTGCCAGCAGTCGGGACAGCACCTATGGCTACACCTTC. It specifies CASSRDSTYGYTF.

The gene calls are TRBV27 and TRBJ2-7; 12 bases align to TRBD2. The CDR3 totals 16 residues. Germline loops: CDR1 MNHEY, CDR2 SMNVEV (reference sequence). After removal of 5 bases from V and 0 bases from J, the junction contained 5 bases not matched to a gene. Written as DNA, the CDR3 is TGTGCCAGCAGTGGACTAGCGGGAATGTCCTCCTACGAGCAGTACTTC. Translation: CASSGLAGMSSYEQYF.

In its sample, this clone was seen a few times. CDR3 DNA sequence: TGTGCCAGCAGTTACTCAACAGAAACTAACTATGGCTACACCTTC. Amino acid sequence: CASSYSTETNYGYTF. The rearrangement joins TRBV6-5 to TRBJ1-2; D is unresolved. Germline-derived CDR1 and CDR2 are MNHEY and SVGAGI. Trimming pared 0 bases from V and 0 bases from J, leaving 8 bases between. This CDR3 is built from 15 residues.

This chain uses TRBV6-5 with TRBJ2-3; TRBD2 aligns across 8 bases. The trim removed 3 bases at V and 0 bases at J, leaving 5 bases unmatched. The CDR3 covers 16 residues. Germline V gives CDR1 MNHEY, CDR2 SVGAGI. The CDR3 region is CASSYFSGVSTDTQYF. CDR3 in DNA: TGTGCCAGCAGTTATTTTAGCGGGGTTAGCACAGATACGCAGTATTTT.

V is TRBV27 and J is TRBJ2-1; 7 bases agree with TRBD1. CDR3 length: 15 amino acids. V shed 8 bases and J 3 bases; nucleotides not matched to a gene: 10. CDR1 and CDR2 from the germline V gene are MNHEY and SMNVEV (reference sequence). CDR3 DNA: TGTGCCAGCCGCGTGCAGGGACAGAACTACAATGAGCAGTTCTTC. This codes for CASRVQGQNYNEQFF.

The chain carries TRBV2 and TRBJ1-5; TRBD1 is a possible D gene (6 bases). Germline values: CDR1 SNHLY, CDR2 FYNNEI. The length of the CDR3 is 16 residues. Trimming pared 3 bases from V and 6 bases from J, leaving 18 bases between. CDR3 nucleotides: TGTGCCAGCAGTGACCTTAGTCCCGGGGGGCGTCAGCCCCAGCATTTT. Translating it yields CASSDLSPGGRQPQHF. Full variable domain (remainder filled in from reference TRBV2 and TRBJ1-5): EPEVTQTPSHQVTQMGQEVILRCVPISNHLYFYWYRQILGQKVEFLVSFYNNEISEKSEIFDDQFSVERPDGSNFTLKIRSTKLEDSAMYFCASSDLSPGGRQPQHFGDGTRLSIL.

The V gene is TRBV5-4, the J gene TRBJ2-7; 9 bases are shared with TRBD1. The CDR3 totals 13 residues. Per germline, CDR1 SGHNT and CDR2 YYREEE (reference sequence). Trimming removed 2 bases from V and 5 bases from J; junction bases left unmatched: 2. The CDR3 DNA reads TGTGCCAGCAGCTTACAGGGGGCCCACGAGCAGTACTTC. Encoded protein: CASSLQGAHEQYF.

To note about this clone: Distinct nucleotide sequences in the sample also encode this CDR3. Here the CDR3 DNA reads TGTGCCTGGAGTAGGGACAGACCCTATGGCTACACCTTC. Translated, it gives CAWSRDRPYGYTF. The genes are TRBV30 and TRBJ1-2; 7 bases match TRBD1. CDR1 is GTSNPN, CDR2 SVGIG, per germline (reference sequence). This CDR3 has 13 amino acids. J lost 4 bases, V lost 2 bases, and 4 bases had no gene match.

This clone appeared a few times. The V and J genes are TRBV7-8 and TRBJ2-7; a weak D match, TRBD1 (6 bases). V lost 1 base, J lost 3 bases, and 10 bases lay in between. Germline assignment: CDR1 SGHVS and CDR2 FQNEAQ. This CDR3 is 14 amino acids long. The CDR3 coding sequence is TGTGCCAGCAGCTTAGAGACAGGCCGCTACGAGCAGTACTTC. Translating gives CASSLETGRYEQYF. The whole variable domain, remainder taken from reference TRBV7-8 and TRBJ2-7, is GAGVSQSPRYKVAKRGQDVALRCDPISGHVSLFWYQQALGQGPEFLTYFQNEAQLDKSGLPSDRFFAERPEGSVSTLKIQRTQQEDSAVYLCASSLETGRYEQYFGPGTRLTVT.